Given below is one T cell receptor (beta chain) in context. The PCR used 60 Vbeta and 13 Jbeta primers. Profiled with immunoSEQ multiplex PCR; TCRdb holds only in-frame clones, not every one. The sample records some 130,000 clones, nearly 65% being singletons. The record originates from a study of cytomegalovirus exposure and HLA in healthy donors. Study overall: Drawn from HLA-typed donors, about 85 million unique TCRs were held in an early data release.

Nominal health characterized the donors when sampled, though unrecorded immune exposures were likely. Looked up from germline, CDR1 is SGHRS and CDR2 is YFSETQ. This CDR3 is built from 16 residues. The V and J ends lost 0 bases and 0 bases respectively, with 9 bases between them. This TCR derives from a man in his forties in good health and CMV-seropositive. This chain uses TRBV5-1 with TRBJ1-4, with D uncertain. Material for sequencing was PBMCs. CDR3 amino acids: CASSLVGQATNEKLFF. The DNA for the CDR3 is TGCGCCAGCAGCTTGGTTGGGCAGGCAACTAATGAAAAACTGTTTTTT.